This is a list of T cell receptor beta chains from one sample in a study of graft-versus-host responses after intestinal transplantation. Libraries were prepared by immunoSEQ multiplex PCR; TCRdb keeps only in-frame clonotypes and omits some of them. Among around 20,000 clones listed, over 75% were seen once. The material sequenced was PBMCs, taken 14 days after transplant. These receptors all come from a human patient who received an intestinal transplant, so some T cells may come from the graft donor. Both conserved end residues are part of each CDR3. D genes are given only for firm matches. The listing skips clone size in some rows; elsewhere it reads once, few, many or a size class.

TRBJ2-2,NA,TRBV6-4,NA,TGTGCCAGCAGTGAGTTAGGGGGCACCGGGGAGCTGTTTTTT,CASSELGGTGELFF
TRBJ2-5,NA,TRBV5-1,NA,TGCGCCAGCAGCTATACTAGCCCTCAAGAGACCCAGTACTTC,CASSYTSPQETQYF
TRBJ1-2,TRBD1,TRBV9,NA,TGTGCCAGCAGCGCAGAGACAGGGGGAGACTATGGCTACACCTTC,CASSAETGGDYGYTF
TRBJ2-1,NA,TRBV9,NA,TGTGCCAGCAGCGCGTTCGGTGAGCAGTTCTTC,CASSAFGEQFF
TRBJ2-7,TRBD2,TRBV28,NA,TGTGCCAGCAGTTTATCCGGACTAGCGGGAAGGACCTACGAGCAGTACTTC,CASSLSGLAGRTYEQYF
TRBJ1-1,TRBD1,TRBV10-1,NA,TGCGCCAGCTCCCGATCAGGGGGCGCAAAGGAAGCTTTCTTT,CASSRSGGAKEAFF
TRBJ1-1,NA,TRBV5-6,NA,TGTGCCAGCAGCTTGGATAGGGAGATTGAAGCTTTCTTT,CASSLDREIEAFF
TRBJ2-5,NA,TRBV7-3,NA,TGTGCCAGCAGCTTATACGGGGGCCCCTCGGGGACCCAGTACTTC,CASSLYGGPSGTQYF
TRBJ1-2,NA,TRBV7-9,NA,TGTGCCAGCAGCTTATGGACACCTAACTATGGCTACACCTTC,CASSLWTPNYGYTF
TRBJ2-3,NA,TRBV7-3,NA,TGTGCCAGCAGCTATGATAGGGCAGATACGCAGTATTTT,CASSYDRADTQYF
TRBJ1-1,NA,TRBV5-1,few,TGCGCCAGCAGCTTTAGAACAGGGAGGGAGACTGAAGCTTTCTTT,CASSFRTGRETEAFF
TRBJ2-3,TRBD2,TRBV15,NA,TGTGCCACCGCGGGGGGCCCCGCGACAGATACGCAGTATTTT,CATAGGPATDTQYF
TRBJ2-7,TRBD2,TRBV6-5,NA,TGTGCCAGCAGTTACCCCCAGCGGGGATACTACGAGCAGTACTTC,CASSYPQRGYYEQYF
TRBJ2-3,NA,TRBV10-3,once,TGTGCCATCAGTGAACGGGACACCGAAGTCTGGCGGGAAGTTATAGATACGCAGTATTTT,CAISERDTEVWREVIDTQYF
TRBJ2-1,NA,TRBV27,few,TGTGCCAGCAGTTGGGGGGGCCCTCCGGGGGAGCAGTTCTTC,CASSWGGPPGEQFF
TRBJ1-4,NA,TRBV7-6,NA,TGTGCCAGCAGCTTAGACGGGAATGGCGAAAAACTGTTTTTT,CASSLDGNGEKLFF
TRBJ2-7,TRBD2,TRBV6-6,NA,TGTGCCAGCAGTTACGGTGCCGGGAGGCCTTCCTACGAGCAGTACTTC,CASSYGAGRPSYEQYF
TRBJ2-1,NA,TRBV6-5,once,TGTGCCAGCAGGCAAGGGAGGAGCTCCTACAATGAGCAGTTCTTC,CASRQGRSSYNEQFF
TRBJ1-2,TRBD1,TRBV6-5,NA,TGTGCCAGCAGTTACCGGGACAGGGGGTGGGATGGCTACACCTTC,CASSYRDRGWDGYTF
TRBJ1-5,NA,TRBV4-2,NA,TGTGCCAGCAGCCAAGATCAGGAAAAGCCCCAGCATTTT,CASSQDQEKPQHF
TRBJ2-1,TRBD2,TRBV6-5,NA,TGTGCCAGCAGTTACTCGAGGACTAGCGATGAGCAGTTCTTC,CASSYSRTSDEQFF
TRBJ1-1,NA,TRBV7-9,NA,TGTGCCAGCAGCTTTCGGTCAGGGAAAATCACTGAAGCTTTCTTT,CASSFRSGKITEAFF